These T cell receptor beta chains were read from a single sample in a study of T cell repertoires in cytomegalovirus infection. TCRdb re-called the reads through MiXCR, storing one row per CDR3 protein. The sample records about 920,000 distinct CDR3 sequences, 25% to 40% being singletons. These TCRs are of unknown antigen specificity. The sequenced sample was cultured CD8+ T cells from PBMCs, obtained from culture after CMV antigen stimulation. The receptors were gathered from a human donor in good health (CMV status not recorded). Some clones in this sample may be carry-over from other donors' samples. Each CDR3 is given with its conserved first and last residue. The order of the fields is J gene, V gene, clone size, D gene, CDR3 protein, CDR3 DNA. A D gene is named only where the DNA matches it firmly. Only some rows state a clone size, as once, few, many or a class for expanded clones.

>TRBJ2-1|TRBV5-6|.|TRBD2
CASSSGPGLAGGPYNEQFF
TGTGCCAGCAGCTCGGGGCCGGGACTAGCGGGGGGGCCCTACAATGAGCAGTTCTTC
>TRBJ1-2|TRBV6-1|few|.
CASSPGIVRAYGYTF
TGTGCCAGCAGTCCCGGGATCGTCCGGGCCTATGGCTACACCTTC
>TRBJ2-1|TRBV29-1|.|TRBD1
CSVESTGTYNEQFF
TGCAGCGTTGAGTCGACAGGGACCTACAATGAGCAGTTCTTC
>TRBJ2-1|TRBV25-1|.|TRBD2
CASSSRGGREQFF
TGTGCCAGCTCGAGTCGGGGGGGCCGGGAGCAGTTCTTC
>TRBJ2-7|TRBV7-9|many|TRBD1
CASSSPTGGTYEQYF
TGTGCCAGCAGCTCACCCACAGGGGGCACCTACGAGCAGTACTTC
>TRBJ2-2|TRBV29-1|.|TRBD2
CSVEVSQRGNTGELFF
TGCAGCGTTGAAGTAAGTCAGCGGGGGAACACCGGGGAGCTGTTTTTT
>TRBJ2-7|TRBV27|.|TRBD2
CASSLSAGVISYEQYF
TGTGCCAGCAGTTTATCAGCGGGGGTGATCTCCTACGAGCAGTACTTC
>TRBJ2-7|TRBV2|.|.
CASSHSPDSSSYEQYF
TGTGCCAGCAGCCATTCCCCCGACAGCAGCTCCTACGAGCAGTACTTC
>TRBJ2-3|TRBV4-3|.|TRBD2
CASSQGFLRGGRDTQYF
TGCGCCAGCAGCCAAGGCTTTTTGCGGGGGGGCCGAGATACGCAGTATTTT
>TRBJ2-4|TRBV18|few|.
CASSPEQTLAKNIQYF
TGTGCCAGCTCACCGGAGCAAACACTAGCCAAAAACATTCAGTACTTC
>TRBJ1-1|TRBV19|few|.
CASSVGGVDAFF
TGTGCCAGTAGTGTCGGGGGAGTTGATGCTTTCTTT
>TRBJ2-7|TRBV7-6|.|TRBD1
CASSTGQGAGDEQYF
TGTGCCAGCAGCACGGGTCAGGGGGCTGGAGACGAGCAGTACTTC
>TRBJ1-5|TRBV5-6|few|.
CASSASGTPREPQHF
TGTGCCAGCAGCGCGTCAGGCACCCCTAGGGAGCCCCAGCATTTT
>TRBJ1-5|TRBV24-1|once|.
CATSDRRRTYSNQPQHF
TGTGCCACCAGTGATCGCCGACGGACTTATAGCAATCAGCCCCAGCATTTT
>TRBJ1-5|TRBV5-1|.|.
CASSLAGALNQPQHF
TGCGCCAGCAGCTTGGCGGGGGCCCTAAATCAGCCCCAGCATTTT
>TRBJ1-2|TRBV6-1|.|.
CASTNEGRTTNYGYTF
TGTGCCAGCACCAACGAGGGACGGACAACTAACTATGGCTACACCTTC
>TRBJ1-6|TRBV2|.|.
CASRKDSSYNSPLHF
TGTGCCAGCAGGAAGGATAGCTCCTATAATTCACCCCTCCACTTT
>TRBJ2-7|TRBV12-3/TRBV12-4|.|.
CASSFWGYEQYF
TGTGCCAGCAGCTTTTGGGGATACGAGCAGTACTTC
>TRBJ1-1|TRBV11-3|.|.
CASSPAYDDTEAFF
TGTGCCAGCAGCCCAGCATATGACGACACTGAAGCTTTCTTT
>TRBJ1-4|TRBV27|.|TRBD1
CASSPLPGTGKANEKLFF
TGTGCCAGCAGTCCGCTACCCGGGACAGGGAAGGCTAATGAAAAACTGTTTTTT
>TRBJ1-5|TRBV6-6|few|.
CASSYLRQPQHF
TGTGCCAGCAGTTACCTAAGACAGCCCCAGCATTTT
>TRBJ1-1|TRBV7-9|.|.
CASSDVYTEAFF
TGTGCCAGCAGCGACGTTTACACTGAAGCTTTCTTT
>TRBJ2-1|TRBV24-1|few|.
CATSDTGVGEQFF
TGTGCCACCAGTGATACGGGGGTCGGTGAGCAGTTCTTC
>TRBJ2-6|TRBV9|.|.
CASSARDKSSGANVLTF
TGTGCCAGCAGCGCCCGGGACAAGTCGTCTGGGGCCAACGTCCTGACTTTC
>TRBJ2-2|TRBV4-3|few|TRBD2
CASSFSGGFTGELFF
TGCGCCAGCAGTTTTAGCGGGGGGTTCACCGGGGAGCTGTTTTTT
>TRBJ2-7|TRBV7-9|once|.
CASSQQGGEQYF
TGTGCCAGCAGCCAACAGGGCGGCGAGCAGTACTTC
>TRBJ2-5|TRBV9|.|.
CASSVESMGYLETQYF
TGTGCCAGCAGCGTAGAATCAATGGGGTACTTGGAGACCCAGTACTTC
>TRBJ1-5|TRBV6-2/TRBV6-3|.|.
CASSYYELPDQPQHF
TGTGCCAGCAGTTATTACGAGTTACCGGATCAGCCCCAGCATTTT
>TRBJ1-2|TRBV5-6|.|.
CASSPLWTSGGYTF
TGTGCCAGCAGCCCTTTATGGACTTCGGGGGGCTACACCTTC
>TRBJ2-1|TRBV29-1|.|.
CSVFPGHSSSYNEQFF
TGCAGCGTTTTTCCGGGACACTCGAGCTCCTACAATGAGCAGTTCTTC